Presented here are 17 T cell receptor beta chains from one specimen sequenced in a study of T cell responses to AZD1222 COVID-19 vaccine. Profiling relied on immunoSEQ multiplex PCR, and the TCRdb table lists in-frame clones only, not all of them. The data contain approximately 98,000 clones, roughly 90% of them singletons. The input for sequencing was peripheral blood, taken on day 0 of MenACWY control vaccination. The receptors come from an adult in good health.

This CDR3 reads CASSFAGGISYEQYF. CDR3 bases: TGTGCCAGCAGCTTCGCAGGGGGCATTTCCTACGAGCAGTACTTC. V and J are TRBV5-4 and TRBJ2-7; 8 bases are shared with TRBD1. Germline V gene sequence: CDR1 SGHNT, CDR2 YYREEE (reference sequence). CDR3 size: 15 residues. V lost 2 bases to trimming and J lost 1 base; unmatched junction nucleotides: 5.

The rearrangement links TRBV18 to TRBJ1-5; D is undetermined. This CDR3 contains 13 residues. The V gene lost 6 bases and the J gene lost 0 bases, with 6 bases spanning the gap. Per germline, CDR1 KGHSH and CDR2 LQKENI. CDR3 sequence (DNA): TGTGCCAGCTCGTCGGATAGCAATCAGCCCCAGCATTTT. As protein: CASSSDSNQPQHF.

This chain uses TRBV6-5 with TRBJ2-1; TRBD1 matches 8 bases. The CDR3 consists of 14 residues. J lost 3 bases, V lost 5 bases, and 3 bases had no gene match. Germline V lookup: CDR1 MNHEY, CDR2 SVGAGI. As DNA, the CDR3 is TGTGCCAGCAGTCCCGGACAGGGCTACAATGAGCAGTTCTTC. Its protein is CASSPGQGYNEQFF.

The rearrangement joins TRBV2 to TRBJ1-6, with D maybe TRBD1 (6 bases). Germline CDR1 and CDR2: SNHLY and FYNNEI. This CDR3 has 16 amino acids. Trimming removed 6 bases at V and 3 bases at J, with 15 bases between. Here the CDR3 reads CASRAGVVGYNSPLHF. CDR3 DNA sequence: TGTGCCAGCAGGGCAGGGGTGGTTGGCTATAATTCACCCCTCCACTTT.

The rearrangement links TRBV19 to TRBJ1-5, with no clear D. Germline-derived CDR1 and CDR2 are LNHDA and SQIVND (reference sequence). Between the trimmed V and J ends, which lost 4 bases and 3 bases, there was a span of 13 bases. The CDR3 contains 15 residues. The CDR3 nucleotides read TGTGCCAGTAGTACTGAGGATGCCCTCAATCAGCCCCAGCATTTT. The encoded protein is CASSTEDALNQPQHF.

The CDR3 coding sequence is TGTGCCAGTAGTGTGGGTTACAGCTACGAGCAGTACTTC. This translates into CASSVGYSYEQYF. The chain recombines TRBV19 with TRBJ2-7; D unclear. This CDR3 contains 13 residues. The V end lost 5 bases, the J end lost 3 bases, and 11 bases lay between the germline ends. Germline CDR1 and CDR2: LNHDA and SQIVND (reference sequence). The full variable domain, completed using reference TRBV19 and TRBJ2-7, is DGGITQSPKYLFRKEGQNVTLSCEQNLNHDAMYWYRQDPGQGLRLIYYSQIVNDFQKGDIAEGYSVSREKKESFPLTVTSAQKNPTAFYLCASSVGYSYEQYFGPGTRLTVT.

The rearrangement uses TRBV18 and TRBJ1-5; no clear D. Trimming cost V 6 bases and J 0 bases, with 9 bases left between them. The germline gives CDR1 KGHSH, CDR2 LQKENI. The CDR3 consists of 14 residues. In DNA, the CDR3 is TGTGCCAGCTCTCCCCCATATAGCAATCAGCCCCAGCATTTT. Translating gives CASSPPYSNQPQHF.

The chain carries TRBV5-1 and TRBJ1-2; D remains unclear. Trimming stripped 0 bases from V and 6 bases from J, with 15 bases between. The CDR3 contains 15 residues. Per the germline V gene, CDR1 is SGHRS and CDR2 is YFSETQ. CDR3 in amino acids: CASSLAGSLGNGYTF. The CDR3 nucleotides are TGCGCCAGCAGCTTGGCCGGATCCTTGGGAAATGGCTACACCTTC.

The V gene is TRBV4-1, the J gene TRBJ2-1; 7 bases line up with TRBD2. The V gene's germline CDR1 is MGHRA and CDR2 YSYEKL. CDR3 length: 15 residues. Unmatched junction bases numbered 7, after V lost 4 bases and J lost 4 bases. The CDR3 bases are TGCGCCAGCAGCCTGAGCCGGGACTATTACAATGAGCAGTTCTTC. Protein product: CASSLSRDYYNEQFF.

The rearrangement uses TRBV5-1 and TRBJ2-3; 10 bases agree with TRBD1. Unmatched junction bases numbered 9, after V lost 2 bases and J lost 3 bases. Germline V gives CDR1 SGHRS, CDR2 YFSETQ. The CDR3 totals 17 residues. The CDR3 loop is CASSLLTGGRGTDTQYF. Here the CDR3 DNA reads TGCGCCAGCAGCTTATTGACAGGGGGCCGGGGAACAGATACGCAGTATTTT.

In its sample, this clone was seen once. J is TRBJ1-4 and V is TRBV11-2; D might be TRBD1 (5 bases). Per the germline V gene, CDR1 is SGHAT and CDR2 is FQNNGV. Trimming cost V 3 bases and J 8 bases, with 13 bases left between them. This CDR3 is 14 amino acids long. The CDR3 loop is CASSLGFGGEKLFF. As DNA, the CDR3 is TGTGCCAGCAGCTTGGGCTTCGGGGGGGAAAAACTGTTTTTT.

CDR3 sequence: CASSQAPLGEQFF. The CDR3 DNA reads TGCGCCAGCAGCCAAGCCCCCCTAGGGGAGCAGTTCTTC. The chain recombines TRBV4-3 with TRBJ2-1; D is unclear. Germline V gene data show CDR1 as LGHNA and CDR2 as YSLEER. This CDR3 has 13 residues. Trimming left V 1 base short and J 10 bases short, with 11 bases between.

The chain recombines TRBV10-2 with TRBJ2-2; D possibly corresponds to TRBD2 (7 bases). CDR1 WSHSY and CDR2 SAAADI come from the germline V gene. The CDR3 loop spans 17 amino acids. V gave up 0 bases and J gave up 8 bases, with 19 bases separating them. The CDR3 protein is CASSESGGPLAGGELFF. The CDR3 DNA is TGCGCCAGCAGTGAGTCCGGGGGGCCCCTTGCCGGGGGGGAGCTGTTTTTT.

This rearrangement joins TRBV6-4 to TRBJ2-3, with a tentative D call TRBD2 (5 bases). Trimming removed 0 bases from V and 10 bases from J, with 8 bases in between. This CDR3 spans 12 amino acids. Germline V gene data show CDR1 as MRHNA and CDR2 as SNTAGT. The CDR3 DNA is TGTGCCAGCAGTGACTCTAAGAGGGCGCAGTATTTT. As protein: CASSDSKRAQYF.

Written as DNA, the CDR3 is TGTGCCACCAGCAGAGATCGAACTAGCGGAGTGGAGACCCAGTACTTC. It translates to CATSRDRTSGVETQYF. The genes are TRBV15 and TRBJ2-5, with 8 bases that match TRBD2. V trimming: 0 bases; J trimming: 5 bases; junction bases outside the gene matches: 8. Germline values: CDR1 LNHNV, CDR2 YYDKDF (reference sequence). The length of the CDR3 is 16 residues.

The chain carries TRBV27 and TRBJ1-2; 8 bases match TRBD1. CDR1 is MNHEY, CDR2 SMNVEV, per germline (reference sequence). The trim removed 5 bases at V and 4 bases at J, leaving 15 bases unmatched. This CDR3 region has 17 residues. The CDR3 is CASSPTGARSRFYGYTF. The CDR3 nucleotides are TGTGCCAGCAGTCCGACAGGGGCGCGCAGTAGATTCTATGGCTACACCTTC.

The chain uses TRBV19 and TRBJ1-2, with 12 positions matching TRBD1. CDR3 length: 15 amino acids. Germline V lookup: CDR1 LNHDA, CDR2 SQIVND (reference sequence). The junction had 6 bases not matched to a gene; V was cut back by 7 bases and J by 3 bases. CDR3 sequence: CASNSRDRGHYGYTF. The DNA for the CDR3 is TGTGCCAGTAATTCAAGGGACAGGGGGCACTATGGCTACACCTTC.